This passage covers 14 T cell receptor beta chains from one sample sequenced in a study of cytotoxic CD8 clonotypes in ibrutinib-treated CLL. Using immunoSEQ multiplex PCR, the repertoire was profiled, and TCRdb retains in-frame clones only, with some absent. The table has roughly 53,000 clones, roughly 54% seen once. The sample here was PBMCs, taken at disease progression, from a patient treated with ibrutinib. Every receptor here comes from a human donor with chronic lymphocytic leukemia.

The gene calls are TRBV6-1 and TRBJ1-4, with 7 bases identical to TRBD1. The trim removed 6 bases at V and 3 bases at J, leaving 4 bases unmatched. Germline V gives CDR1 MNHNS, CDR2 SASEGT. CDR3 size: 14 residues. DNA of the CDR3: TGTGCCAGCAGGACCGGGACAGCTAATGAAAAACTGTTTTTT. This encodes CASRTGTANEKLFF.

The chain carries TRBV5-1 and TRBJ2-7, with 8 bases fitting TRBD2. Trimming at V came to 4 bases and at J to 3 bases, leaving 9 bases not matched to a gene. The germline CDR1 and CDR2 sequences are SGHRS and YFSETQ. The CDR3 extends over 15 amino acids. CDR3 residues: CASSPVRGDIYEQYF. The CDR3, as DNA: TGCGCCAGCAGCCCTGTGCGGGGGGATATCTACGAGCAGTACTTC.

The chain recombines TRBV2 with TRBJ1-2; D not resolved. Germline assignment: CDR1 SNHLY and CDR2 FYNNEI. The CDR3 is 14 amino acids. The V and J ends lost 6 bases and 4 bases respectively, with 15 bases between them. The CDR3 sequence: CASSPSAQSYGYTF. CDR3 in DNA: TGTGCCAGCAGCCCGTCTGCGCAGAGCTATGGCTACACCTTC.

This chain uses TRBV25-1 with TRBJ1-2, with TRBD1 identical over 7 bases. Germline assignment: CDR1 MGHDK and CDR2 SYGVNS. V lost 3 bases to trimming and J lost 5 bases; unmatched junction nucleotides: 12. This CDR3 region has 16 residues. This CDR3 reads CASSEGTALAGYGYTF. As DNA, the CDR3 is TGTGCCAGCAGTGAGGGGACAGCTTTAGCGGGATATGGCTACACCTTC.

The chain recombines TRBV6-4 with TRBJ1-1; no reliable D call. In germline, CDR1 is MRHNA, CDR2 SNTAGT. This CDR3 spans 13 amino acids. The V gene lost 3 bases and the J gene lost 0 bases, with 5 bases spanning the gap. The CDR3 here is CASSEHLNTEAFF. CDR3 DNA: TGTGCCAGCAGTGAACATCTGAACACTGAAGCTTTCTTT.

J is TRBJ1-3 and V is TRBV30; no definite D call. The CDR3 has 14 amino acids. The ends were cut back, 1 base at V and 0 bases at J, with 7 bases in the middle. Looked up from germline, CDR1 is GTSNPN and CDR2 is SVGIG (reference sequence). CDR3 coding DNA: TGTGCCTGGAGTGGAATCGGCTCTGGAAACACCATATATTTT. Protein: CAWSGIGSGNTIYF.

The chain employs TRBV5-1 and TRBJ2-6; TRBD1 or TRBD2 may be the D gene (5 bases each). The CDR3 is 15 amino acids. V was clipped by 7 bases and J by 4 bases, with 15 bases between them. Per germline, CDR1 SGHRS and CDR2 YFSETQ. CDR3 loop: CASRGAPGGANVLTF. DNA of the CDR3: TGCGCCAGCCGAGGGGCCCCTGGGGGGGCCAACGTCCTGACTTTC.

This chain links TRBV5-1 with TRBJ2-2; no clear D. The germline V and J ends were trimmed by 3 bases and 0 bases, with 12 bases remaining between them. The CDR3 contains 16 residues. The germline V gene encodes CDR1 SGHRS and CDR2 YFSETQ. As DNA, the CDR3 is TGCGCCAGCAGCTGGGCATATGTCGCGAACACCGGGGAGCTGTTTTTT. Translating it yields CASSWAYVANTGELFF.

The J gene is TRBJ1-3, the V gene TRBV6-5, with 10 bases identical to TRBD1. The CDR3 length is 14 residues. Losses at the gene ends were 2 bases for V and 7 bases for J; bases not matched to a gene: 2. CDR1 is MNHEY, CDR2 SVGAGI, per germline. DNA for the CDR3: TGTGCCAGCAGTTACGGGGGACAGGGGAACACCATATATTTT. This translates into CASSYGGQGNTIYF.

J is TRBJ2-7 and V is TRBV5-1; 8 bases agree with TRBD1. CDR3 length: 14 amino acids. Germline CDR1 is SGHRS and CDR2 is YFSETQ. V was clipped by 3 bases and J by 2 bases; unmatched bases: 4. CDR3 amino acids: CASSSTGGTYEQYF. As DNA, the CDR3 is TGCGCCAGCAGCTCCACAGGGGGTACCTACGAGCAGTACTTC.

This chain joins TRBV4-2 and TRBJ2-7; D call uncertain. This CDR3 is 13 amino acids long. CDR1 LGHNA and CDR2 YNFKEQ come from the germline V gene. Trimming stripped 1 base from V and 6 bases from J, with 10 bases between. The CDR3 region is CASSQGKFSEQYF. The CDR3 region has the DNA TGTGCCAGCAGCCAAGGGAAGTTTTCCGAGCAGTACTTC.

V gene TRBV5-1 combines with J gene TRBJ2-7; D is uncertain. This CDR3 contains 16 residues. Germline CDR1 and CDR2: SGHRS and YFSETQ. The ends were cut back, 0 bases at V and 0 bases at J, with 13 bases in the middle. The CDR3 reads CASSLEGIRPSYEQYF. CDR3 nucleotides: TGCGCCAGCAGCTTGGAAGGGATCAGACCCTCCTACGAGCAGTACTTC.

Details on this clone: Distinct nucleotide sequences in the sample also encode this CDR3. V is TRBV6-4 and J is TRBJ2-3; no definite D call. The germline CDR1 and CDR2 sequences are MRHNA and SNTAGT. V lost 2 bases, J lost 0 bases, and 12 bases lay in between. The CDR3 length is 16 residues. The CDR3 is CASSDAKAPSTDTQYF. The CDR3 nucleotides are TGTGCCAGCAGTGACGCAAAGGCACCCAGCACAGATACGCAGTATTTT.

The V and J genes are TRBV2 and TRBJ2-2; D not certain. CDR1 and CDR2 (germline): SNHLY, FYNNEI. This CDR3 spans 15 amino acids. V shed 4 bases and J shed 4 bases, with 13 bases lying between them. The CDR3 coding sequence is TGTGCCAGCAGTGGCCCAGACTGGTCCACCGGGGAGCTGTTTTTT. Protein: CASSGPDWSTGELFF.